This T cell receptor (beta chain) was sequenced for a study of vaccination and CD4 T cells after COVID-19. This clonotype was detected only once. What it recognizes is unknown. This sample's treatment: approximately nine-day PBMC culture with coronavirus spike peptide pools or control peptides (ViraFEST assay). Prior to the COVID-19 pandemic (2011-2018), the unexposed donor's CD4+ T cells were collected. Cultured CD4+ T cell DNA was sequenced using the Oncomine TCR Beta short-read assay. Using the QIAamp micro DNA kit, genomic DNA was extracted from the CD4+ T cells that had been cultured. MiXCR was run by TCRdb on the PCR reads, yielding one entry per CDR3 protein. The table records about 11,000 distinct CDR3 sequences, about a third of them present only once. Whole-study results and caveats: Investigators enrolled relatively few convalescent patients and included no early post-infection timepoints.

The J segment lost 4 bases and the V segment lost 5 bases, leaving 6 bases of the junction unmatched. The CDR3 extends over 15 amino acids. The germline gives CDR1 SNHLY, CDR2 FYNNEI. Material: CD4+ T cells from blood, cultured in vitro. This TCR was recovered from a human donor in good health. This chain uses TRBV2 with TRBJ1-5; TRBD1 matches at 9 bases. DNA of the CDR3: TGTGCCAGCAGTAAGGGACAGGGTGCAAATCAGCCCCAGCATTTT. Translating it yields CASSKGQGANQPQHF.